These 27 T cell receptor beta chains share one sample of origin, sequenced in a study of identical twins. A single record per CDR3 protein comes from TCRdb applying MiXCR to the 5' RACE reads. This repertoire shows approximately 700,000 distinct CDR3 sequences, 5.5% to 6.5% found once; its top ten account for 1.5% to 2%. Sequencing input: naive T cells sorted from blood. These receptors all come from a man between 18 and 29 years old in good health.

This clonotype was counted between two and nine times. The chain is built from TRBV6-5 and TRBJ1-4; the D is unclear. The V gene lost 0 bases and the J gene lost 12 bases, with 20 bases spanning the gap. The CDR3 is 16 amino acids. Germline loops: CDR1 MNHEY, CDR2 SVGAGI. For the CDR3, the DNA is TGTGCCAGCAGTTACTCGGTGCAGGCCCTCCCGAGGGAACTGTTTTTT. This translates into CASSYSVQALPRELFF.

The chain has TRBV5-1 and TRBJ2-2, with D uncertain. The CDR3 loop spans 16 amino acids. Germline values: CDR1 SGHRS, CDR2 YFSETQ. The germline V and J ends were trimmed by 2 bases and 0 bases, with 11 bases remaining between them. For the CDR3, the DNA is TGCGCCAGCAGCTTAGGTGCACAGACGAACACCGGGGAGCTGTTTTTT. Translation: CASSLGAQTNTGELFF.

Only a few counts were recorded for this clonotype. This CDR3 reads CASSSDRNLEAFF. The CDR3 region has the DNA TGTGCCAGCAGTTCAGACAGAAACCTTGAAGCTTTCTTT. The V gene is TRBV6-5, the J gene TRBJ1-1; TRBD1 is a possible D gene (5 bases). The V gene's germline CDR1 is MNHEY and CDR2 SVGAGI. V was cut by 4 bases and J by 7 bases, with 13 bases left in between. This CDR3 is 13 amino acids long.

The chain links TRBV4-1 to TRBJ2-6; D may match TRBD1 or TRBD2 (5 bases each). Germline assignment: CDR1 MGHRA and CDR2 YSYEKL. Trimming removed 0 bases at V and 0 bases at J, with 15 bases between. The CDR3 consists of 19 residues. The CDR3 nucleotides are TGCGCCAGCAGCCAAGATGGGACGGAGACCTACTCTGGGGCCAACGTCCTGACTTTC. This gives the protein CASSQDGTETYSGANVLTF.

CDR3 sequence reads: CASSLLGQGAGYTF. CDR3 nucleotides: TGCGCCAGCAGCTTATTGGGACAGGGGGCCGGCTACACCTTC. The chain has TRBV5-1 and TRBJ1-2; 12 nucleotides agree with TRBD1. The CDR3 spans 14 residues. The trim removed 2 bases at V and 8 bases at J, leaving 4 bases unmatched. Per the germline V gene, CDR1 is SGHRS and CDR2 is YFSETQ.

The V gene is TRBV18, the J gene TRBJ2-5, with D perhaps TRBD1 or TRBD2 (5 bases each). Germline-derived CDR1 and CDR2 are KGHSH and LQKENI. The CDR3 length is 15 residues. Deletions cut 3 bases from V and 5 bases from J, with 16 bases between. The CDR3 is CASSPRGGFLETQYF. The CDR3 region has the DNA TGTGCCAGCTCACCGAGGGGCGGATTTTTGGAGACCCAGTACTTC.

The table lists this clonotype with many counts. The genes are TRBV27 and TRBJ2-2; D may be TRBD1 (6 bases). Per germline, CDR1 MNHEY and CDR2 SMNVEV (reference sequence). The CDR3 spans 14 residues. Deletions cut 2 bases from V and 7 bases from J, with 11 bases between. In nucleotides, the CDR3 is TGTGCCAGCAGTTTAAACAGGGTCGGCGGGGAGCTGTTTTTT. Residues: CASSLNRVGGELFF.

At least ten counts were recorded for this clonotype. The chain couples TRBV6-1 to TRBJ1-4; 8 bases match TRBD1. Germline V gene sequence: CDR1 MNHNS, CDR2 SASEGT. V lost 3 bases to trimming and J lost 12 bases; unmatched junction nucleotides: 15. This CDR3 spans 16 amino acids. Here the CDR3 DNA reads TGTGCCAGCAGTGAGGGTGGCAGGGGGCCTAATCGGGAACTGTTTTTT. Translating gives CASSEGGRGPNRELFF.

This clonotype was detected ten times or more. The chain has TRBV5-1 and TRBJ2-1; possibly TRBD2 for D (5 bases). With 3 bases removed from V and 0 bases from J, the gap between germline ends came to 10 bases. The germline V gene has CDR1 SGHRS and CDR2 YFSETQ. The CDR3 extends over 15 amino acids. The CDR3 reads CASSSPAVSYNEQFF. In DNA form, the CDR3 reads TGCGCCAGCAGCTCCCCAGCGGTCTCCTACAATGAGCAGTTCTTC.

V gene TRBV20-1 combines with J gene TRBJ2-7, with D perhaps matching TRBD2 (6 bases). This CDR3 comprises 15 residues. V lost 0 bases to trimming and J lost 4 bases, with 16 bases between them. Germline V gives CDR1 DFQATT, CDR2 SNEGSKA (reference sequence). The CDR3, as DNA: TGCAGTGCTAGAGACCCACTAGCCAGACCTTACGAGCAGTACTTC. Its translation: CSARDPLARPYEQYF.

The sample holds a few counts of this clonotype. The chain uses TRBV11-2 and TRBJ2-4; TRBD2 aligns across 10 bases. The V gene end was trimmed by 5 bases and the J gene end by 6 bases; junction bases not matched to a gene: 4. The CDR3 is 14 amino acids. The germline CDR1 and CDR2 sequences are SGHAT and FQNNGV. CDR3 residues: CASSRLAGVNIQYF. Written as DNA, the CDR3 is TGTGCCAGCAGCCGTCTAGCGGGAGTAAACATTCAGTACTTC. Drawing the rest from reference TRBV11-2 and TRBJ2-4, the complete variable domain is EAGVAQSPRYKIIEKRQSVAFWCNPISGHATLYWYQQILGQGPKLLIQFQNNGVVDDSQLPKDRFSAERLKGVDSTLKIQPAKLEDSAVYLCASSRLAGVNIQYFGAGTRLSVL.

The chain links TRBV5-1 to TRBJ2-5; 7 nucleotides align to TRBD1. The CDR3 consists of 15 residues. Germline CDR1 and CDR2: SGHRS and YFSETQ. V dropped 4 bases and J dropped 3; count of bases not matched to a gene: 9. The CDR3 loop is CASSRATTGEETQYF. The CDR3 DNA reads TGCGCCAGCAGCCGCGCGACAACAGGGGAAGAGACCCAGTACTTC.

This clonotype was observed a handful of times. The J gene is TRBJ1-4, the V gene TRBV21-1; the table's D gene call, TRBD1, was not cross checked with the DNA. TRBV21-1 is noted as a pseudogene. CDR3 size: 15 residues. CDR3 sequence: CASSKGGTGEEKLFF. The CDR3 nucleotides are TGTGCCAGCAGCAAAGGAGGGACAGGGGAGGAAAAACTGTTTTTT.

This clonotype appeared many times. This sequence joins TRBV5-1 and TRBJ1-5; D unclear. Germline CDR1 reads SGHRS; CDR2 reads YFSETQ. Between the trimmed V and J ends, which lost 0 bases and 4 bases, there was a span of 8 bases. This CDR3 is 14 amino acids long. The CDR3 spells CASSLAAGNQPQHF. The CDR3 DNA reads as TGCGCCAGCAGCTTGGCGGCAGGTAATCAGCCCCAGCATTTT.

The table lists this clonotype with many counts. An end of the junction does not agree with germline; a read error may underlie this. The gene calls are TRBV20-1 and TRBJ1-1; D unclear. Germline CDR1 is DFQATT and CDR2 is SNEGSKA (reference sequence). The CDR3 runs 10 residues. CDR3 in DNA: TGCAGTGCTAGAGATTCCCCGCCAAGATTT. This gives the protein CSARDSPPRF.

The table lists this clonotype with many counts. The CDR3 sequence: CASSLVTSGRNEQFF. The CDR3 bases are TGCGCCAGCAGCTTGGTTACTAGCGGGAGAAATGAGCAGTTCTTC. The chain carries TRBV5-1 and TRBJ2-1; 11 nucleotides agree with TRBD2. CDR3 length: 15 residues. Germline V CDR1 and CDR2: SGHRS, YFSETQ. The V and J ends lost 0 bases and 7 bases, in that order; junction bases with no gene match: 3. The entire variable domain, with the rest obtained from reference TRBV5-1 and TRBJ2-1, is as follows: KAGVTQTPRYLIKTRGQQVTLSCSPISGHRSVSWYQQTPGQGLQFLFEYFSETQRNKGNFPGRFSGRQFSNSRSEMNVSTLELGDSALYLCASSLVTSGRNEQFFGPGTRLTVL.

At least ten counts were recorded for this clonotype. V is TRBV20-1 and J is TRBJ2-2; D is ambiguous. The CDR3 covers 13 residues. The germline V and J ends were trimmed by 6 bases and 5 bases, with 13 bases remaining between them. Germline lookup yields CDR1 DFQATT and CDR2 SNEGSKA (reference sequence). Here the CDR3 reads CSALESVTGELFF. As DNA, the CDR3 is TGCAGTGCCTTGGAGTCAGTTACCGGGGAGCTGTTTTTT.

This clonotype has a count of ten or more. CDR3 protein: CASSLLGRPNYEQYF. The CDR3, as DNA: TGCGCCAGCAGCTTGTTAGGTCGCCCAAATTACGAGCAGTACTTC. The rearrangement links TRBV5-1 to TRBJ2-7; no definite D call. This CDR3 region has 15 residues. Germline V gene sequence: CDR1 SGHRS, CDR2 YFSETQ. The V end lost 1 base, the J end lost 4 bases, and 15 bases lay between the germline ends. Full variable domain (remainder filled in from reference TRBV5-1 and TRBJ2-7): KAGVTQTPRYLIKTRGQQVTLSCSPISGHRSVSWYQQTPGQGLQFLFEYFSETQRNKGNFPGRFSGRQFSNSRSEMNVSTLELGDSALYLCASSLLGRPNYEQYFGPGTRLTVT.

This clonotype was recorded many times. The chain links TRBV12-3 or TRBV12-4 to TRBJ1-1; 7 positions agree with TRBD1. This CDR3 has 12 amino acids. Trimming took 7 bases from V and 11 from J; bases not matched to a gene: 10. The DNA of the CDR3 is TGTGCCAGCACTCCCAGGGGGATGGTGGCTTTCTTT. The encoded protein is CASTPRGMVAFF.

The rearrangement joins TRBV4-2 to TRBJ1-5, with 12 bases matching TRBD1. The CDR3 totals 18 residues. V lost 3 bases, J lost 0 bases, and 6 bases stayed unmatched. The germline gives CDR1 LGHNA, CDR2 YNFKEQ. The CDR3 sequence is CASSHRDRGQYSNQPQHF. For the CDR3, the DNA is TGTGCCAGCAGCCACCGGGACAGGGGGCAATATAGCAATCAGCCCCAGCATTTT.

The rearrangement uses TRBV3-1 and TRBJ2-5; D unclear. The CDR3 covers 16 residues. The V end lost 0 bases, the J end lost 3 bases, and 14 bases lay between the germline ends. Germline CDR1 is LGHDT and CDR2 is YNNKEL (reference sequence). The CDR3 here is CASSQDWASRKETQYF. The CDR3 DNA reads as TGTGCCAGCAGCCAAGATTGGGCCAGCAGAAAAGAGACCCAGTACTTC.

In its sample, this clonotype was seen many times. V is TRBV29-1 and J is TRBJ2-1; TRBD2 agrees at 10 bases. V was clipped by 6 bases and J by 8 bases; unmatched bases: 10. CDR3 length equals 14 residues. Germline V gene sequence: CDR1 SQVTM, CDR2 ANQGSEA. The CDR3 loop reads CSVTSGRAVDEQFF. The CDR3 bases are TGCAGCGTGACCAGCGGGAGGGCCGTCGATGAGCAGTTCTTC.

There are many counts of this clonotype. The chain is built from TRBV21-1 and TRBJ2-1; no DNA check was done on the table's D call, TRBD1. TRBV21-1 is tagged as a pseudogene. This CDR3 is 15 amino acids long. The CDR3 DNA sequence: TGTGCCAGCAGCGCCCGGGACAGGGTAAACAATGAGCAGTTCTTC. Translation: CASSARDRVNNEQFF.

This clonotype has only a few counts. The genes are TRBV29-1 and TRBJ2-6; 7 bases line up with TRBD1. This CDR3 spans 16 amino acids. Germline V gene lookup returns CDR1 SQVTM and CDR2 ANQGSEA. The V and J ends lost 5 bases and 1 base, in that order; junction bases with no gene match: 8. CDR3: CSVRDSIPSGANVLTF. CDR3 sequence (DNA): TGCAGCGTTCGGGACAGCATACCGTCTGGGGCCAACGTCCTGACTTTC.

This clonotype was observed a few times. The CDR3 sequence: CASSFLTRSYEQYF. The CDR3 DNA reads as TGTGCCAGCAGTTTCCTGACTAGATCCTACGAGCAGTACTTC. The chain recombines TRBV28 with TRBJ2-7, with D possibly TRBD2 on 6 matching bases. Germline values: CDR1 MDHEN, CDR2 SYDVKM. This CDR3 has 14 residues. V lost 3 bases and J lost 1, with 10 bases in between. Based on the CDR3 plus reference TRBV28 and TRBJ2-7, the full variable domain is DVKVTQSSRYLVKRTGEKVFLECVQDMDHENMFWYRQDPGLGLRLIYFSYDVKMKEKGDIPEGYSVSREKKERFSLILESASTNQTSMYLCASSFLTRSYEQYFGPGTRLTVT.

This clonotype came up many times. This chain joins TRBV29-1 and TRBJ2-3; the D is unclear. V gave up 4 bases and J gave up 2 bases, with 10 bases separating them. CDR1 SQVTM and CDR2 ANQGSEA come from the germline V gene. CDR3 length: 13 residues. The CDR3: CSVGMVLTDTQYF. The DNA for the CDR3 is TGCAGCGTTGGAATGGTTCTCACAGATACGCAGTATTTT.

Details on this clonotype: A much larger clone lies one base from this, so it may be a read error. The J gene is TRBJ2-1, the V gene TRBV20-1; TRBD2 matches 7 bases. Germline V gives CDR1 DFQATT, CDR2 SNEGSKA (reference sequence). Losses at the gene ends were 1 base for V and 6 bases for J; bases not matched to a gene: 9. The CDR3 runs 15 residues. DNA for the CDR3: TGCAGTGCTAGAGGGGTGTGGTGGGAGGGCAATGAGCAGTTCTTC. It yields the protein CSARGVWWEGNEQFF.